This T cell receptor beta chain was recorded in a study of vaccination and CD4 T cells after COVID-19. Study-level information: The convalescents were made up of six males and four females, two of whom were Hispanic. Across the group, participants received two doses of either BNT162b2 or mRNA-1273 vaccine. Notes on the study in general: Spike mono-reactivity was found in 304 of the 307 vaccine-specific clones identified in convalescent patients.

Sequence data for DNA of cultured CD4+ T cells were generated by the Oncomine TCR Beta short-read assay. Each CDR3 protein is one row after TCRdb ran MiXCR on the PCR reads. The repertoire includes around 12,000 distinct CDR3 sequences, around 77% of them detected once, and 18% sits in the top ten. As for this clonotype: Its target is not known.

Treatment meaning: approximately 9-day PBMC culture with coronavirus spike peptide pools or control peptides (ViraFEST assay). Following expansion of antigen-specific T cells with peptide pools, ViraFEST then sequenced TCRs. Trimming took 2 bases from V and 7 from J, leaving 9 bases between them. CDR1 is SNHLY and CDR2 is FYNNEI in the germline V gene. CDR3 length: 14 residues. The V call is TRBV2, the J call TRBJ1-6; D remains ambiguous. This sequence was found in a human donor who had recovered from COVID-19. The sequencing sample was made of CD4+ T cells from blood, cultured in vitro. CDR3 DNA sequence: TGTGCCAGCAGTGAACAATCGTCGAATTCACCCCTCCACTTT. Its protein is CASSEQSSNSPLHF. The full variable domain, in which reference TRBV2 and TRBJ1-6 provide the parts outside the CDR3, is EPEVTQTPSHQVTQMGQEVILRCVPISNHLYFYWYRQILGQKVEFLVSFYNNEISEKSEIFDDQFSVERPDGSNFTLKIRSTKLEDSAMYFCASSEQSSNSPLHFGNGTRLTVT.